This T cell receptor (beta chain) was retrieved from a study of blood T cell repertoires in COVID-19. Study at large: Acute and convalescent COVID-19 samples came from the United States, Italy and Spain. The analysed material was cDNA or gDNA that came from T cells, B-cell-depleted T cells, or PBMCs.

Profiled with immunoSEQ multiplex PCR; TCRdb holds only in-frame clones, not every one. The table shows about 33,000 clones, with 80% to 90% occurring only once. The ends lost 6 bases at V and 3 bases at J; junction bases unmatched: 7. The CDR3 covers 15 residues. Germline values: CDR1 SNHLY, CDR2 FYNNEI. This clone was seen more than once but under ten times. The TCR originated in a woman of 80 years or more with active or convalescent COVID-19. Material for sequencing was peripheral blood. The chain couples TRBV2 to TRBJ2-3; 9 positions match TRBD2. This chain's CDR3 is CASRPSGTQTDTQYF. Written as DNA, the CDR3 is TGTGCCAGCAGGCCTAGCGGGACCCAGACAGATACGCAGTATTTT.